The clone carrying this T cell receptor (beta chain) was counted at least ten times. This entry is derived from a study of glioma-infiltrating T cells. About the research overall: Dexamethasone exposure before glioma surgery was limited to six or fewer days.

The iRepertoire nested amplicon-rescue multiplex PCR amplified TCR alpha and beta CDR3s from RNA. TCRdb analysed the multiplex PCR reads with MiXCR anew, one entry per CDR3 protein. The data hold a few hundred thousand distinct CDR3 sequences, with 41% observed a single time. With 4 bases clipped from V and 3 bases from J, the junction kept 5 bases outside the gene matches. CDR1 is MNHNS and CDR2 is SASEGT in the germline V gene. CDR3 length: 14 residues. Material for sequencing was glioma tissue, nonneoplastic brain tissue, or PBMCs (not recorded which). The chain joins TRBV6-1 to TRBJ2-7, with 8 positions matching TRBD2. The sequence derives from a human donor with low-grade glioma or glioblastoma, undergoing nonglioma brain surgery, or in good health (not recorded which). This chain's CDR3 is CASSAGTRGYEQYF. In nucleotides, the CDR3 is TGTGCCAGCAGTGCCGGGACTAGAGGCTACGAGCAGTACTTC.